This paragraph covers one TCR beta chain sequence. Antigen specificity is unknown. The sample is drawn from a study of T cell responses to AZD1222 COVID-19 vaccine. Turning to the study itself: Combined were second doses at about 4 or about 12 weeks. Notes on the study in general: Repertoire samples came only from after the peak T cell response. Recipients of AZD1222 seropositive at baseline numbered only 5 or 6.

Some clones are missing from TCRdb's copy, which holds only in-frame ones; the method was immunoSEQ multiplex PCR. Here the sample spans fewer than 130,000 clones, more than 90% being singletons. This TCR was sampled from an adult in good health. Sample: peripheral blood, taken on day 0 of AZD1222 vaccination.

The CDR3 DNA is TGTGCCAGCAGCTTGGGGCAGGGCGCTAGCAATCAGCCCCAGCATTTT. Protein product: CASSLGQGASNQPQHF. The V and J genes are TRBV11-2 and TRBJ1-5, with a possible D match to TRBD1 (5 bases). V was trimmed by 3 bases and J by 0 bases, leaving 12 bases between them. This CDR3 comprises 16 residues. Per germline, CDR1 SGHAT and CDR2 FQNNGV.